A single sample is the source of the 3 T cell receptor beta chains below, sequenced in a study of regulatory T cells in long-lasting Graves disease. Sequencing libraries for TCR beta were prepared with iRepertoire HTBI primers and Arm-PCR of CDR3 regions. TCRdb re-analysed the multiplex PCR reads in MiXCR, keeping a single row per CDR3 protein. The profile shows 650,000 to 700,000 distinct CDR3 sequences, 30% of them singletons. As to time point: persistent/refractory GD, antithyroid drugs over 5 years with positive TRAb. From RNA extracted from PBMCs, the TCR library was made. The sample consisted of peripheral blood mononuclear cells (PBMCs), taken when the disease was refractory, from a patient treated with antithyroid drugs. These receptors originate from a female donor with Graves disease.

The chain has TRBV6-2 or TRBV6-3 and TRBJ1-1; unclear D gene. CDR1 MNHEY and CDR2 SVGEGT come from the germline V gene. Trimming cost V 2 bases and J 0 bases, with 13 bases left between them. The CDR3 contains 16 residues. The CDR3 sequence: CASSYLSSGVNTEAFF. The CDR3 DNA reads as TGTGCCAGCAGTTACCTCTCGAGTGGGGTGAACACTGAAGCTTTCTTT.

This clonotype was observed at least ten times. This rearrangement joins TRBV27 to TRBJ2-7; no reliable D call. The CDR3 consists of 14 residues. V lost 3 bases to trimming and J lost 3 bases, with 12 bases between them. Germline-derived CDR1 and CDR2 are MNHEY and SMNVEV (reference sequence). CDR3: CASSFARANYEQYF. The CDR3 DNA is TGTGCCAGCAGTTTCGCCCGGGCCAACTACGAGCAGTACTTC.

This clonotype has at least ten counts. The rearrangement joins TRBV20-1 to TRBJ1-2; D not resolved. CDR3 length equals 13 residues. Germline V lookup: CDR1 DFQATT, CDR2 SNEGSKA (reference sequence). V was shortened by 0 bases and J by 4 bases, with 9 bases between the two germline ends. The CDR3 nucleotides are TGCAGTGCTAGAGATCCCGGGCGCTATGGCTACACCTTC. It specifies CSARDPGRYGYTF.